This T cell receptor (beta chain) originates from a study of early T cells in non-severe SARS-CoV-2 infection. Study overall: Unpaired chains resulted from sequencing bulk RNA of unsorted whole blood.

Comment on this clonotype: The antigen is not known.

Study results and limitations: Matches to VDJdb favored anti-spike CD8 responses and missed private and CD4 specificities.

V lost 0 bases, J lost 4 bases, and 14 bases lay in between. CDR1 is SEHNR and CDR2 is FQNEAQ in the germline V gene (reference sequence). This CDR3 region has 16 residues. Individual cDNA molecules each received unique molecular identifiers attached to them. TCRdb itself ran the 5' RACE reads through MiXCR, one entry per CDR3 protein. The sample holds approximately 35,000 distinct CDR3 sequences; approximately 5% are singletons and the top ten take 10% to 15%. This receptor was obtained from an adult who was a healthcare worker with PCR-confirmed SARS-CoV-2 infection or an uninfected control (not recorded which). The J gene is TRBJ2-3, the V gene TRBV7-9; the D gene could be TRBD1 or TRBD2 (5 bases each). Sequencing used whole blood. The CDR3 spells CASSLALRGTADTQYF. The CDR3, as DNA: TGTGCCAGCAGCTTAGCGCTGCGAGGGACCGCAGATACGCAGTATTTT.